This TCR beta chain emerged from a study of cytomegalovirus exposure and HLA in healthy donors. Measured with immunoSEQ multiplex PCR; TCRdb has only the in-frame clones, and not every one. The table shows 80,000 to 100,000 clones, with around 85% occurring only once. Of note for this clone: Its antigen is unidentified.

General study results and limits: As was reported, the classifier diagnosed cytomegalovirus status with high specificity and sensitivity. Most TCR sequences were uncommon, yet certain public TCRs appeared in many donors.

The specimen was PBMCs. The source is a woman between 25 and 40 years old in good health and CMV-seronegative.

CDR3: CSVGGRGESNGYTF. The CDR3 DNA reads as TGCAGCGTTGGAGGGCGGGGGGAGAGTAATGGCTACACCTTC. This chain connects TRBV29-1 to TRBJ1-2; possibly TRBD1 for D (5 bases). V lost 4 bases, J lost 6 bases, and 18 bases lay in between. In germline, CDR1 is SQVTM, CDR2 ANQGSEA. CDR3 length: 14 amino acids.